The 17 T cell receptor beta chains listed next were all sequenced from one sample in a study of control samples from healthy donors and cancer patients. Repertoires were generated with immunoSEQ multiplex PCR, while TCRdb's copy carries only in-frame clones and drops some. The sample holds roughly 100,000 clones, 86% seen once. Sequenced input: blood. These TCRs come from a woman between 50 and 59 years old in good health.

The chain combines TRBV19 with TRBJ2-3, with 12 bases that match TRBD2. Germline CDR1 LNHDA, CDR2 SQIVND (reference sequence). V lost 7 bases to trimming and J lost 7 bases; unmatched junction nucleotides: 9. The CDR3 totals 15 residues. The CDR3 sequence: CASTLLAGGGNTQYF. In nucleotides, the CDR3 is TGTGCCAGTACCTTGCTAGCGGGAGGGGGTAATACGCAGTATTTT.

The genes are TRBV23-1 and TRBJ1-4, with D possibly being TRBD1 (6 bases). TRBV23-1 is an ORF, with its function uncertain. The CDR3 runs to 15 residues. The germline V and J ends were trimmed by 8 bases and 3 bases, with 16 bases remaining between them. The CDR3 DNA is TGCGCCAGCTCCCTCTCGAGGGGGTCTAATGAAAAACTGTTTTTT. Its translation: CASSLSRGSNEKLFF.

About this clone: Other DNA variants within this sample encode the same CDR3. For the CDR3, the DNA is TGTGCCAGCAGCCAGGGACTAGCGGGGGGGCCGTCCTACAATGAGCAGTTCTTC. Protein sequence: CASSQGLAGGPSYNEQFF. The V call is TRBV7-3, the J call TRBJ2-1; 16 bases are a match to TRBD2. V shed 5 bases, J shed 1 base, and the junction held 5 bases outside the gene matches. The germline gives CDR1 SGHTA, CDR2 FQGTGA. This CDR3 is 18 amino acids long.

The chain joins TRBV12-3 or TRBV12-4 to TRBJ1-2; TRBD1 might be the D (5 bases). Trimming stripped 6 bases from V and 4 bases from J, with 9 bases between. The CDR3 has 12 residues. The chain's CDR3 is CASSRGVYGYTF. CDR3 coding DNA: TGTGCCAGCAGCCGAGGGGTCTATGGCTACACCTTC.

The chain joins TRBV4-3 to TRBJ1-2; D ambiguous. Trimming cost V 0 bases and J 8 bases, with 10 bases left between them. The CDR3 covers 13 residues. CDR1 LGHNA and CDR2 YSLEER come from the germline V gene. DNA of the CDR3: TGCGCCAGCAGCCAAGAACGCGGTAGGGGCTACACCTTC. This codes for CASSQERGRGYTF.

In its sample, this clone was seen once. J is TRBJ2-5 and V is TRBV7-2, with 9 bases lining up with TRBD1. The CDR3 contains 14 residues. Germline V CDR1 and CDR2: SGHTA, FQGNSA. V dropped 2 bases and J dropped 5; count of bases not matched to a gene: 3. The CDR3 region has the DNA TGTGCCAGCAGCTTATCGACAGGGGGGGAGACCCAGTACTTC. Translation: CASSLSTGGETQYF.

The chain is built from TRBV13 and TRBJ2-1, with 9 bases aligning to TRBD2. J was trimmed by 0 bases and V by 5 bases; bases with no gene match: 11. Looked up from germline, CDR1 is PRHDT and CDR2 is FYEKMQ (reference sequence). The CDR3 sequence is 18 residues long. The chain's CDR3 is CASSPGLAGRSSYNEQFF. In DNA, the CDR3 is TGTGCCAGCAGCCCAGGGCTAGCGGGGCGGAGCTCCTACAATGAGCAGTTCTTC.

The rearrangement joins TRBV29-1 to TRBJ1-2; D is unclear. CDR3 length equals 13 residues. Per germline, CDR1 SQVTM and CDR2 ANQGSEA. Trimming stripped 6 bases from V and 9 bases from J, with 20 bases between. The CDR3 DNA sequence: TGCAGCGTCTACCTTTGGAGCCAGGATAGCTACACCTTC. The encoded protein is CSVYLWSQDSYTF.

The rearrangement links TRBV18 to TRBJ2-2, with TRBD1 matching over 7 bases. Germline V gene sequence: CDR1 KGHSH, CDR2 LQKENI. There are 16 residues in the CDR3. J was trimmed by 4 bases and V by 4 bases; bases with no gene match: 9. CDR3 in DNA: TGTGCCAGCTCACAGACGAGAGGGGGCGCCACCGGGGAGCTGTTTTTT. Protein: CASSQTRGGATGELFF.

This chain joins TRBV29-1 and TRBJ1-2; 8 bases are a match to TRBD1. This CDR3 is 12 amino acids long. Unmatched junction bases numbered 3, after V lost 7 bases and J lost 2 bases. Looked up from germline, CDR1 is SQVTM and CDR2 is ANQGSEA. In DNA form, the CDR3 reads TGCAGCGGAACAGGGGGGAACTATGGCTACACCTTC. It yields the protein CSGTGGNYGYTF.

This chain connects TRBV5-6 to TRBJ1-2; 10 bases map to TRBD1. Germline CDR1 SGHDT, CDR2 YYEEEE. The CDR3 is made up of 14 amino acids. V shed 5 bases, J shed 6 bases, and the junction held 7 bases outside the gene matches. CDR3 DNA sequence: TGTGCCAGCAGTCTGTCCGGGACAGGGGATGGCTACACCTTC. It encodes CASSLSGTGDGYTF.

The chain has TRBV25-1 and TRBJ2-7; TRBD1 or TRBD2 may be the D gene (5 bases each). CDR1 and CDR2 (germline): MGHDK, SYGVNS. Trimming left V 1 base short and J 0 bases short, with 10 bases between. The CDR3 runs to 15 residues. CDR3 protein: CASSEWGGGSYEQYF. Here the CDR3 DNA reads TGTGCCAGCAGTGAATGGGGTGGGGGCTCCTACGAGCAGTACTTC.

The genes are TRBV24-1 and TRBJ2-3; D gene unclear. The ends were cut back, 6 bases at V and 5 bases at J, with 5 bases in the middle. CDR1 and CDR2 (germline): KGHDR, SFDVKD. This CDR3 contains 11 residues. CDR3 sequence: CATSTGDTQYF. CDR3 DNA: TGTGCCACCAGTACGGGAGATACGCAGTATTTT.

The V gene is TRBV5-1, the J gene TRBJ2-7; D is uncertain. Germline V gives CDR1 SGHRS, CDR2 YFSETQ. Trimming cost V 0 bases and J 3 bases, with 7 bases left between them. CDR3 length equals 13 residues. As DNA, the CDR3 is TGCGCCAGCAGCTTGGTATTTGGCTACGAGCAGTACTTC. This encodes CASSLVFGYEQYF.

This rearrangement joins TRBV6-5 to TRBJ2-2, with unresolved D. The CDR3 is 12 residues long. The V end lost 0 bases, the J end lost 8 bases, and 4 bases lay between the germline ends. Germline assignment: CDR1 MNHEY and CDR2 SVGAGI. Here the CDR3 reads CASSYSTGELFF. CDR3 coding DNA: TGTGCCAGCAGTTACTCGACGGGGGAGCTGTTTTTT.

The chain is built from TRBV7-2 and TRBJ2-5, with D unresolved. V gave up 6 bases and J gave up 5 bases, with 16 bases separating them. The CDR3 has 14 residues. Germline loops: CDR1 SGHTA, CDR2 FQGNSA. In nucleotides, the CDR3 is TGTGCCAGCAGTCAAGACATACGTGGGGAGACCCAGTACTTC. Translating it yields CASSQDIRGETQYF.

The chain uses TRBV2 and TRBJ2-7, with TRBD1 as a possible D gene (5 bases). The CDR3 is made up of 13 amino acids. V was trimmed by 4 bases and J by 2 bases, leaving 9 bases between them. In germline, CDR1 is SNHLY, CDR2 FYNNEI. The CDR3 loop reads CASSVTGTYEQYF. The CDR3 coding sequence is TGTGCCAGCAGTGTTACAGGAACCTACGAGCAGTACTTC.